These 5 T cell receptor beta chains came from one sample sequenced in a study of circulating and synovial CD4+ cells in juvenile arthritis. Profiled with immunoSEQ multiplex PCR; TCRdb holds only in-frame clones, not every one. The sample includes over 15,000 clones, about 90% of them seen just once. The sequencing sample was made of CD4+ T cells from blood. Receptor source: a human donor with juvenile idiopathic arthritis.

The sample holds a few counts of this clone. The chain uses TRBV19 and TRBJ1-1; 9 bases line up with TRBD1. Germline trimming cut 3 bases from V and 8 bases from J; bases unmatched to any gene: 10. Per the germline V gene, CDR1 is LNHDA and CDR2 is SQIVND (reference sequence). There are 15 residues in the CDR3. The CDR3, as DNA: TGTGCCAGTAGTATCATCGGGACAGGGAAATCGGAAGCTTTCTTT. This translates into CASSIIGTGKSEAFF.

This clone has just a few counts. The rearrangement uses TRBV19 and TRBJ1-3; TRBD1 might be the D (5 bases). The CDR3 runs to 15 residues. Germline V CDR1 and CDR2: LNHDA, SQIVND (reference sequence). Trimming took off 7 bases at V and 0 bases at J, with 13 bases between the two ends. The CDR3 is CASKAKGNSGNTIYF. CDR3 sequence (DNA): TGTGCCAGTAAGGCCAAGGGGAACTCTGGAAACACCATATATTTT.

This chain connects TRBV29-1 to TRBJ2-3; 9 nucleotides align to TRBD1. Germline V CDR1 and CDR2: SQVTM, ANQGSEA. The junction had 8 bases not matched to a gene; V was cut back by 7 bases and J by 6 bases. The CDR3 covers 13 residues. This CDR3 reads CSGTGQGQDTQYF. CDR3 coding DNA: TGCAGCGGGACGGGACAGGGTCAGGATACGCAGTATTTT.

This sequence joins TRBV7-8 and TRBJ1-2; perhaps TRBD1 as D (6 bases). CDR1 and CDR2 from the germline V gene are SGHVS and FQNEAQ. Between the trimmed V and J ends, which lost 5 bases and 8 bases, there was a span of 21 bases. The CDR3 spans 15 residues. The CDR3 bases are TGTGCCAGCAGCCGCGACTCCAGGGGAGTGTACGGCTACACCTTC. This gives the protein CASSRDSRGVYGYTF.

This chain connects TRBV10-3 to TRBJ2-7; D gene unclear. Trimming removed 9 bases from V and 2 bases from J, with 14 bases in between. Looked up from germline, CDR1 is ENHRY and CDR2 is SYGVKD. CDR3 length: 13 amino acids. CDR3 nucleotides: TGTGCCATTCAGCGAGATCAAACCTACGAGCAGTACTTC. Protein: CAIQRDQTYEQYF.